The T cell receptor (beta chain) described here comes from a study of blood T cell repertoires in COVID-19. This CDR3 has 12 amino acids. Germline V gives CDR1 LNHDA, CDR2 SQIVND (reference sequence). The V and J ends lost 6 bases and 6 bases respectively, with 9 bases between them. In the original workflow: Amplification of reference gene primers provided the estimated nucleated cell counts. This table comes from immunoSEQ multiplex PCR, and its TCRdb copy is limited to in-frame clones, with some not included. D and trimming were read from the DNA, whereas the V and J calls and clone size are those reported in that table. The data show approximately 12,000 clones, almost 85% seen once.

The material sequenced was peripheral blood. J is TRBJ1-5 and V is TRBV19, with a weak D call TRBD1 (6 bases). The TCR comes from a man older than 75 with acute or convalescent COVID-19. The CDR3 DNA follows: TGTGCCAGTAGGCAGGGGTCTCAGCCCCAGCATTTT. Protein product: CASRQGSQPQHF. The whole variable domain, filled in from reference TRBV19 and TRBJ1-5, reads DGGITQSPKYLFRKEGQNVTLSCEQNLNHDAMYWYRQDPGQGLRLIYYSQIVNDFQKGDIAEGYSVSREKKESFPLTVTSAQKNPTAFYLCASRQGSQPQHFGDGTRLSIL.